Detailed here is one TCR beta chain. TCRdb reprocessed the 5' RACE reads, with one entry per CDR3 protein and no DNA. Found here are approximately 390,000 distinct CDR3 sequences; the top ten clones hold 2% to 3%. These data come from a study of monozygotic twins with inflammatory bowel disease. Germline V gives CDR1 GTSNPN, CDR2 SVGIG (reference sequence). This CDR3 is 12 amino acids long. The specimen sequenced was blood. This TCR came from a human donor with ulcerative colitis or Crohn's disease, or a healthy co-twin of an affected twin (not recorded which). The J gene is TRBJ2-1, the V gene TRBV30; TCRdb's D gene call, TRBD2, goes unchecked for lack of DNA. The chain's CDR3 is CAWSLGPSEQFF.